These 24 T cell receptor beta chains originate from one sample sequenced in a study of OX40 agonist ivuxolimab in advanced cancers. This table comes from immunoSEQ multiplex PCR, and its TCRdb copy is limited to in-frame clones, with some not included. The sample comprises over 75,000 clones, roughly 94% of which are singletons, and around 2.8% rests with the top ten. Material: CD4+ or CD8+ T cells sorted from blood, obtained in a trial of the OX40 agonist ivuxolimab. All receptors derive from an adult with an advanced solid tumor such as melanoma, head and neck, liver or kidney cancer.

In its sample, this clone was seen once. V gene TRBV20-1 combines with J gene TRBJ2-3; no clear D. V was trimmed by 6 bases and J by 5 bases, leaving 6 bases between them. Germline V gene lookup returns CDR1 DFQATT and CDR2 SNEGSKA (reference sequence). The CDR3 has 10 residues. The chain's CDR3 is CSAPLDTQYF. CDR3 nucleotide sequence: TGCAGTGCCCCACTAGATACGCAGTATTTT.

The V gene is TRBV4-2, the J gene TRBJ2-7, with unresolved D. Germline lookup yields CDR1 LGHNA and CDR2 YNFKEQ. V shed 5 bases and J shed 0 bases, with 8 bases lying between them. The CDR3 loop spans 13 amino acids. The CDR3 nucleotides are TGTGCCAGCAGCTCGGACGCCTCCTACGAGCAGTACTTC. Amino acids: CASSSDASYEQYF.

V is TRBV28 and J is TRBJ2-3; 9 bases fit TRBD1. V lost 8 bases, J lost 6 bases, and 15 bases stayed unmatched. Germline values: CDR1 MDHEN, CDR2 SYDVKM. The CDR3 has 16 residues. CDR3 region: CASSPPGQGLVDTQYF. CDR3 in DNA: TGTGCCAGCTCACCCCCGGGACAGGGTTTGGTGGATACGCAGTATTTT.

The chain uses TRBV6-5 and TRBJ2-7, with TRBD2 identical over 13 bases. J was trimmed by 5 bases and V by 2 bases; bases with no gene match: 3. The V gene's germline CDR1 is MNHEY and CDR2 SVGAGI. This CDR3 contains 15 residues. CDR3 in amino acids: CASSYRTSGGHEQYF. CDR3 DNA sequence: TGTGCCAGCAGTTACAGGACTAGCGGGGGCCACGAGCAGTACTTC.

The rearrangement links TRBV27 to TRBJ1-6, with D maybe TRBD1 (6 bases). Germline CDR1 reads MNHEY; CDR2 reads SMNVEV (reference sequence). The CDR3 sequence is 13 residues long. Between the trimmed V and J ends, which lost 4 bases and 11 bases, there was a span of 12 bases. CDR3: CASSYGGGTPLHF. In nucleotides, the CDR3 is TGTGCCAGCAGTTACGGGGGCGGTACACCCCTCCACTTT.

This clone was detected only once. Here the CDR3 reads CASSRPLGGNTEAFF. For the CDR3, the DNA is TGTGCCAGCAGCCGCCCCCTCGGTGGGAACACTGAAGCTTTCTTT. The chain couples TRBV6-6 to TRBJ1-1; D is unresolved. Germline assignment: CDR1 MNHNY and CDR2 SVGAGI (reference sequence). V lost 6 bases and J lost 1, with 15 bases in between. The CDR3 sequence is 15 residues long.

The V and J genes are TRBV6-5 and TRBJ2-7, with TRBD1 matching 9 bases. The CDR3 extends over 14 amino acids. Germline-derived CDR1 and CDR2 are MNHEY and SVGAGI. Trimming removed 6 bases from V and 3 bases from J; junction bases left unmatched: 6. The CDR3 sequence is CASSRTGASYEQYF. DNA for the CDR3: TGTGCCAGCAGCAGGACAGGGGCTAGCTACGAGCAGTACTTC.

The rearrangement uses TRBV7-8 and TRBJ1-2; D perhaps matches TRBD1 (6 bases). The CDR3 has 13 amino acids. The germline V gene encodes CDR1 SGHVS and CDR2 FQNEAQ. V lost 5 bases and J lost 3, with 10 bases in between. The CDR3 protein is CASSARGHYGYTF. The CDR3, as DNA: TGTGCCAGCAGCGCTCGGGGGCACTATGGCTACACCTTC.

The gene calls are TRBV15 and TRBJ2-2, with TRBD1 as a possible D gene (5 bases). V lost 6 bases, J lost 3 bases, and 5 bases lay in between. The germline CDR1 and CDR2 sequences are LNHNV and YYDKDF (reference sequence). The CDR3 has 12 amino acids. CDR3 in amino acids: CATRGDTGELFF. The CDR3 DNA sequence: TGTGCCACCAGAGGGGACACCGGGGAGCTGTTTTTT. The complete variable domain, with remaining parts taken from reference TRBV15 and TRBJ2-2, reads DAMVIQNPRYQVTQFGKPVTLSCSQTLNHNVMYWYQQKSSQAPKLLFHYYDKDFNNEADTPDNFQSRRPNTSFCFLDIRSPGLGDTAMYLCATRGDTGELFFGEGSRLTVL.

This rearrangement joins TRBV19 to TRBJ1-1; D remains ambiguous. V was pared by 6 bases and J by 1 base, with 6 bases between. From germline, CDR1 is LNHDA and CDR2 SQIVND (reference sequence). The CDR3 loop spans 12 amino acids. The CDR3 loop reads CASRDPNTEAFF. The CDR3 DNA reads TGTGCCAGTAGGGACCCGAACACTGAAGCTTTCTTT.

This rearrangement joins TRBV6-1 to TRBJ1-2; D call uncertain. This CDR3 contains 17 residues. The V end was cut by 1 base, the J end by 8 bases, with 23 bases between. Germline loops: CDR1 MNHNS, CDR2 SASEGT. CDR3 region: CASSEEVGSVVLAGYTF. The CDR3 DNA is TGTGCCAGCAGTGAAGAGGTCGGGAGCGTCGTATTAGCAGGCTACACCTTC.

This chain links TRBV6-5 with TRBJ2-5; D possibly corresponds to TRBD2 (6 bases). Per the germline V gene, CDR1 is MNHEY and CDR2 is SVGAGI. V dropped 6 bases and J dropped 11 bases, with 19 bases sitting between them. This CDR3 has 13 residues. CDR3 nucleotide sequence: TGTGCCAGCAGCCTAGCATCGAGGAGGGAGCAGTACTTC. Residues: CASSLASRREQYF.

J is TRBJ2-3 and V is TRBV7-2; no clear D. Looked up from germline, CDR1 is SGHTA and CDR2 is FQGNSA. V was trimmed by 4 bases and J by 3 bases, leaving 5 bases between them. The CDR3 runs to 12 residues. This CDR3 reads CASSSLTDTQYF. CDR3 nucleotide sequence: TGTGCCAGCAGCTCATTAACAGATACGCAGTATTTT.

This chain joins TRBV7-6 and TRBJ2-1; a possible D gene is TRBD2 (6 bases). This CDR3 comprises 14 residues. The germline V gene has CDR1 SGHVS and CDR2 FNYEAQ. The V end lost 3 bases, the J end lost 0 bases, and 6 bases lay between the germline ends. The CDR3 spells CASSLGGSYNEQFF. The CDR3 region has the DNA TGTGCCAGCAGCTTGGGGGGCTCCTACAATGAGCAGTTCTTC.

This chain uses TRBV10-1 with TRBJ2-7; 12 positions agree with TRBD2. Looked up from germline, CDR1 is WNHNN and CDR2 is SYGVQD (reference sequence). The J segment lost 5 bases and the V segment lost 4 bases, leaving 9 bases of the junction unmatched. CDR3 length: 16 residues. CDR3 bases: TGCGCCAGCAGTGGGACTAGCGGGACCTCTGCCCACGAGCAGTACTTC. Protein: CASSGTSGTSAHEQYF.

V gene TRBV27 combines with J gene TRBJ1-2; no clear D gene. The V end was cut by 5 bases, the J end by 0 bases, with 10 bases between. Germline assignment: CDR1 MNHEY and CDR2 SMNVEV (reference sequence). The CDR3 has 14 amino acids. CDR3 nucleotides: TGTGCCAGCAGTAACACCGGAGCTAACTATGGCTACACCTTC. Encoded protein: CASSNTGANYGYTF.

V is TRBV6-6 and J is TRBJ2-2; D gene uncertain. CDR3 length: 10 residues. Germline lookup yields CDR1 MNHNY and CDR2 SVGAGI (reference sequence). V was cut by 10 bases and J by 7 bases, with 7 bases left in between. This CDR3 is CATSYGELFF. The CDR3 bases are TGTGCCACGAGCTACGGGGAGCTGTTTTTT.

This chain uses TRBV6-5 with TRBJ2-1; 8 bases are a match to TRBD2. Germline-derived CDR1 and CDR2 are MNHEY and SVGAGI. The V segment lost 3 bases and the J segment 8 bases; nucleotides outside the gene matches: 9. The CDR3 has 15 amino acids. CDR3 loop: CASSYGLAGGDEQFF. The CDR3 DNA reads as TGTGCCAGCAGTTATGGGCTAGCGGGTGGGGATGAGCAGTTCTTC.

With regard to this clone: Germline is not matched at one junction end, which may reflect a read error. The CDR3 region has the DNA TGTGCCAGCAGTGACCCAACCTGCTTC. Translated: CASSDPTCF. The rearrangement links TRBV6-4 to TRBJ1-2; no clear D gene. Germline V gene lookup returns CDR1 MRHNA and CDR2 SNTAGT. The CDR3 has 9 residues.

CDR3 amino acids: CASSVAGSTDTQYF. The CDR3 region has the DNA TGTGCCAGCAGCGTAGCGGGGAGCACAGATACGCAGTATTTT. The chain recombines TRBV9 with TRBJ2-3; tentatively, D is TRBD2 (5 bases). The CDR3 sequence is 14 residues long. V was cut by 0 bases and J by 0 bases, with 5 bases left in between. Germline CDR1 reads SGDLS; CDR2 reads YYNGEE.

The rearrangement joins TRBV27 to TRBJ2-2; D is unresolved. Trimming took 2 bases from V and 2 from J, leaving 12 bases between them. Germline lookup yields CDR1 MNHEY and CDR2 SMNVEV (reference sequence). The CDR3 loop spans 16 amino acids. The DNA of the CDR3 is TGTGCCAGCAGTTTAAATAGACATGGCAACACCGGGGAGCTGTTTTTT. Translated, it gives CASSLNRHGNTGELFF.

The rearrangement joins TRBV30 to TRBJ1-2; D is unresolved. Germline values: CDR1 GTSNPN, CDR2 SVGIG (reference sequence). The ends were cut back, 2 bases at V and 4 bases at J, with 11 bases in the middle. The CDR3 totals 13 residues. CDR3 protein: CAWSPPGFYGYTF. CDR3 nucleotides: TGTGCCTGGAGTCCCCCTGGCTTCTATGGCTACACCTTC.

Turning to this clone: The same CDR3 also results from other DNA sequences found in this sample. The chain carries TRBV19 and TRBJ1-1; perhaps TRBD1 as D (5 bases). This CDR3 has 13 amino acids. Germline V lookup: CDR1 LNHDA, CDR2 SQIVND (reference sequence). The V end lost 5 bases, the J end lost 2 bases, and 9 bases lay between the germline ends. For the CDR3, the DNA is TGTGCCAGTAGTCCAGGGTTAAACACTGAAGCTTTCTTT. Translation: CASSPGLNTEAFF. The complete variable domain, with remaining parts taken from reference TRBV19 and TRBJ1-1, reads DGGITQSPKYLFRKEGQNVTLSCEQNLNHDAMYWYRQDPGQGLRLIYYSQIVNDFQKGDIAEGYSVSREKKESFPLTVTSAQKNPTAFYLCASSPGLNTEAFFGQGTRLTVV.

This chain uses TRBV5-1 with TRBJ2-3; D ambiguous. Deletions cut 3 bases from V and 9 bases from J, with 20 bases between. Per the germline V gene, CDR1 is SGHRS and CDR2 is YFSETQ. This CDR3 spans 15 amino acids. CDR3 DNA sequence: TGCGCCAGCAGCTCCGAGTCGCCAGCCCCCCGGACGCAGTATTTT. Translating it yields CASSSESPAPRTQYF.